In its sample, the clone carrying this T cell receptor beta chain was seen a few times. Its specificity is unknown. A sample-barcoded 5' primer and a J-beta primer mix were used in a second PCR of roughly 7 to 11 cycles. One entry per CDR3 protein results from TCRdb running MiXCR on the 5' RACE reads. The sample carries around 850,000 distinct CDR3 sequences, about 34% recorded once. The sample belongs to a study of blood T cells in healthy people across ages. The study's findings and limits: The CMV status of each donor remained undetermined, and this could have confounded shifts in expanded clonotypes. The recorded TCR beta diversity per million T cells decreased in a roughly linear manner with age.

The CDR3 contains 17 residues. Germline CDR1 reads SEHNR; CDR2 reads FQNEAQ (reference sequence). With 0 bases removed from V and 2 bases from J, the gap between germline ends came to 17 bases. The receptor was derived from a man aged 18 to 29 in good health. Sequencing was performed on blood. This sequence joins TRBV7-9 and TRBJ2-7; a possible D gene is TRBD2 (5 bases). The CDR3 sequence is CASSLAGGGRSAYEQYF. Here the CDR3 DNA reads TGTGCCAGCAGCTTAGCGGGTGGAGGCAGATCTGCCTACGAGCAGTACTTC. The full variable domain, rest sourced from reference TRBV7-9 and TRBJ2-7, is DTGVSQNPRHKITKRGQNVTFRCDPISEHNRLYWYRQTLGQGPEFLTYFQNEAQLEKSRLLSDRFSAERPKGSFSTLEIQRTEQGDSAMYLCASSLAGGGRSAYEQYFGPGTRLTVT.